The present entry profiles one TCR beta chain with its context. The study recruited people aged about 18 to 89 years across 24 US areas. Original processing notes: Nucleated cell number was recorded as an estimate derived from reference gene primer amplification. The assay was immunoSEQ multiplex PCR, and TCRdb's table has in-frame clones only and misses some. The V and J calls and clone size were taken over from that table, and D and trimming were inferred from the DNA. The data show over 200,000 clones, around 88% seen once. Germline loops: CDR1 LNHDA, CDR2 SQIVND (reference sequence). This CDR3 is 15 amino acids long. V was cut by 4 bases and J by 2 bases, with 14 bases left in between. The sample comes from a study of blood T cell repertoires in COVID-19. Study-wide background: The origin of the acute and convalescent COVID-19 samples was the United States, Italy and Spain. T cells, B-cell-depleted T cells, or PBMCs provided the cDNA or gDNA that served as material.

The chain carries TRBV19 and TRBJ1-2; perhaps TRBD1 as D (6 bases). The specimen was PBMCs or T cells enriched from blood (not recorded which). This TCR was sampled from a man aged 40-49 years who had recovered from COVID-19. CDR3 sequence: CASSTYRVDNYGYTF. The CDR3 nucleotides are TGTGCCAGTAGTACCTACAGGGTCGACAACTATGGCTACACCTTC.